This T cell receptor (beta chain) stems from a study of Ad26.COV2.S vaccination and SARS-CoV-2 variants. On the study more broadly: Intramuscular Ad26.COV2.S doses were given once or twice, 56 days apart. The study's findings and limits: Vaccine recipients had higher spike-specific TCR breadth than placebo recipients.

Stated treatment: 15 to 20 received Ad26.COV2.S at low or high dose, single or two shots; a few received placebo; per-sample allocation not given. The samples were gathered on day 63 after the first injection of vaccine or placebo. Boston supplied an adult donor aged 18-55 years. Expression of Wuhan-strain SARS-CoV-2 spike came from the Ad26 vector that formed the vaccine. This table comes from immunoSEQ multiplex PCR, and its TCRdb copy is limited to in-frame clones, with some not included. The sample lists around 350,000 clones, approximately 81% seen once, with 2.5% to 3.5% in the top ten. In germline, CDR1 is LGHNA, CDR2 YNFKEQ. The CDR3 has 16 amino acids. The V segment lost 1 base and the J segment 3 bases; nucleotides outside the gene matches: 5. This clone was seen a single time. Its antigen is undetermined.

Sample: peripheral blood, taken in a trial of Ad26.COV2.S vaccine versus placebo. This sequence was found in a person aged 18 to 65 who received the Ad26.COV2.S COVID-19 vaccine or a placebo. The rearrangement joins TRBV4-2 to TRBJ2-3, with 9 nucleotides matching TRBD2. The CDR3 nucleotides are TGTGCCAGCAGCCAAGTTGCTAGCGGGGCTACAGATACGCAGTATTTT. Its translation is CASSQVASGATDTQYF.